This TCR beta chain was recovered during a study of cytomegalovirus exposure and HLA in healthy donors. V lost 0 bases to trimming and J lost 4 bases, with 11 bases between them. Per germline, CDR1 GTSNPN and CDR2 SVGIG (reference sequence). This CDR3 has 14 amino acids. Study results and limitations: The authors enumerated some 160 TCR beta chains as linked to cytomegalovirus. CMV serostatus alone was available as immune exposure information. Rarity held for most TCR sequences, but there were some public TCRs that occurred in many donors.

Notes on this clone: Its specificity is unknown.

Vbeta (60) and Jbeta (13) primers were used in the PCR. The table came from immunoSEQ multiplex PCR; TCRdb's copy has only in-frame clones and leaves some out. The table lists just over 150,000 clones, 60% to 85% of them singletons. This clonotype was obtained from a woman aged 25 to 39 in good health and CMV-seronegative. The sample consisted of PBMCs. This chain uses TRBV30 with TRBJ2-3, with D possibly matching TRBD2 (6 bases). This CDR3 is CAWSVGGMADTQYF. Here the CDR3 DNA reads TGTGCCTGGAGTGTCGGAGGGATGGCAGATACGCAGTATTTT.